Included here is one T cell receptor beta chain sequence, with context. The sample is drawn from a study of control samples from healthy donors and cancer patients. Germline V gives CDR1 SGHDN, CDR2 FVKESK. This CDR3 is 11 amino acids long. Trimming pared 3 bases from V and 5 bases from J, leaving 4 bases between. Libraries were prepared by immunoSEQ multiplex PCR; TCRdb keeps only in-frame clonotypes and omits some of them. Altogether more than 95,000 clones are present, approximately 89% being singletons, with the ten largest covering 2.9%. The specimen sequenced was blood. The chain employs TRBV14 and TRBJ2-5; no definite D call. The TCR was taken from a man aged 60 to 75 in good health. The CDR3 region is CASSQFETQYF. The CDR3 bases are TGTGCCAGCAGCCAGTTTGAGACCCAGTACTTC.